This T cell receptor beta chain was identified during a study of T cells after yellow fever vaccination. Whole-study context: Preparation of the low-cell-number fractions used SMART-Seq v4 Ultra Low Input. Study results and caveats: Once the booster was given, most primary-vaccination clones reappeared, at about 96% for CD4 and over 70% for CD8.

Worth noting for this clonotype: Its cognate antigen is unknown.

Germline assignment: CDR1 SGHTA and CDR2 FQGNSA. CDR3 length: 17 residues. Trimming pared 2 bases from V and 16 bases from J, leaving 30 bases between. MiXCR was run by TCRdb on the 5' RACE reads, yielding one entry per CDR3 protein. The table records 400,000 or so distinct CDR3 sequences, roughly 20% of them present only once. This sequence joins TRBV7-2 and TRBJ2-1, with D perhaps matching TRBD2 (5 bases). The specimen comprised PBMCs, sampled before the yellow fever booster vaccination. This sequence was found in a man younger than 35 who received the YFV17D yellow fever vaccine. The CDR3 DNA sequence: TGTGCCAGCAGCTTAAGGGTCGAAAGTATACCCGCCGGGATCCGTTTCTTC. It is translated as CASSLRVESIPAGIRFF.